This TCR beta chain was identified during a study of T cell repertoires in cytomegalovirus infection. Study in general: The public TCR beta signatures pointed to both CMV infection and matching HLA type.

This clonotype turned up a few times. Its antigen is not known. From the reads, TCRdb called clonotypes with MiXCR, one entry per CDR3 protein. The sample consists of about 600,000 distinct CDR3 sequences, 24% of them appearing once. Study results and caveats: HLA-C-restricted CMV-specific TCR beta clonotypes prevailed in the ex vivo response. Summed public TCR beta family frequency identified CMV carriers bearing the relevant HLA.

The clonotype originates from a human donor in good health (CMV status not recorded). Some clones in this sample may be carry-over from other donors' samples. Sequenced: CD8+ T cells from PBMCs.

The CDR3 loop is CASSLRHSSTYEQYV. CDR3 DNA sequence: TGTGCCAGCAGTTTGAGACACTCGTCTACCTACGAGCAGTACGTC. The J gene is TRBJ2-7, the V gene TRBV28; no firm D call. Germline values: CDR1 MDHEN, CDR2 SYDVKM. The CDR3 runs to 15 residues. The germline V and J ends were trimmed by 3 bases and 2 bases, with 14 bases remaining between them.